This passage covers 31 T cell receptor beta chains from one sample sequenced in a study of T cell changes during pregnancy in multiple sclerosis. Repertoires were generated with immunoSEQ multiplex PCR, while TCRdb's copy carries only in-frame clones and drops some. Seen here are some 11,000 clones, around 87% observed once, and the top ten hold roughly 14%. The material was CD8+ T cells from peripheral blood mononuclear cells, obtained in the second trimester of pregnancy. These receptors originate from a female donor in good health, enrolled as a control in a pregnancy study.

The V call is TRBV2, the J call TRBJ2-7, with D maybe TRBD1 (6 bases). CDR3 length equals 13 residues. Germline lookup yields CDR1 SNHLY and CDR2 FYNNEI. Trimming took 7 bases from V and 4 from J, leaving 14 bases between them. CDR3 in DNA: TGTGCCAGCACCCCAGGGGATGTGTACGAGCAGTACTTC. This sequence encodes CASTPGDVYEQYF.

This CDR3 reads CASSWETEEGYTIYF. In DNA form, the CDR3 reads TGTGCCAGCAGCTGGGAGACTGAGGAGGGGTACACCATATATTTT. The chain uses TRBV7-9 and TRBJ1-3, with D possibly TRBD1 on 5 matching bases. The CDR3 runs to 15 residues. Germline V lookup: CDR1 SEHNR, CDR2 FQNEAQ (reference sequence). Trimming stripped 4 bases from V and 8 bases from J, with 18 bases between.

The chain uses TRBV6-1 and TRBJ1-1; 8 bases are shared with TRBD1. CDR1 MNHNS and CDR2 SASEGT come from the germline V gene. The J segment lost 10 bases and the V segment lost 6 bases, leaving 1 base of the junction unmatched. The CDR3 is made up of 10 amino acids. CDR3 in amino acids: CASRTGGAFF. CDR3 DNA: TGTGCCAGCAGAACAGGGGGAGCTTTCTTT.

This chain links TRBV7-6 with TRBJ2-7, with TRBD1 as a possible D gene (6 bases). This CDR3 is 16 amino acids long. Trimming pared 1 base from V and 3 bases from J, leaving 16 bases between. The germline V gene encodes CDR1 SGHVS and CDR2 FNYEAQ. DNA for the CDR3: TGTGCCAGCAGCTTAGACGCGGACAGTGTTTTCTACGAGCAGTACTTC. Translation gives CASSLDADSVFYEQYF.

This chain uses TRBV9 with TRBJ2-7; weak D call: TRBD1 (6 bases). Germline CDR1 reads SGDLS; CDR2 reads YYNGEE. This CDR3 is built from 14 residues. V was clipped by 3 bases and J by 2 bases, with 12 bases between them. In DNA form, the CDR3 reads TGTGCCAGCAGCGCCCTGGGACATCCCTACGAGCAGTACTTC. It yields the protein CASSALGHPYEQYF.

The gene calls are TRBV5-6 and TRBJ2-1; D is uncertain. Trimming left V 4 bases short and J 0 bases short, with 17 bases between. CDR3 length: 17 amino acids. CDR1 is SGHDT, CDR2 YYEEEE, per germline. The CDR3 nucleotides read TGTGCCAGCAGCCTCCCCCCACCGTCGGGCTCCTACAATGAGCAGTTCTTC. Translating it yields CASSLPPPSGSYNEQFF.

V gene TRBV13 combines with J gene TRBJ2-1, with TRBD2 matching over 10 bases. The CDR3 runs to 16 residues. Germline CDR1 PRHDT, CDR2 FYEKMQ (reference sequence). V gave up 5 bases and J gave up 9 bases; unmatched junction bases: 13. CDR3 nucleotide sequence: TGTGCCAGCAGCGGAGAGAGCGGGGGGGCCGCGGGTGAGCAGTTCTTC. It translates to CASSGESGGAAGEQFF.

The chain couples TRBV10-1 to TRBJ1-1; no reliable D call. Trimming left V 0 bases short and J 2 bases short, with 4 bases between. Germline V CDR1 and CDR2: WNHNN, SYGVQD (reference sequence). This CDR3 has 13 residues. CDR3 sequence (DNA): TGCGCCAGCAGTGAGTCCACAAACACTGAAGCTTTCTTT. It specifies CASSESTNTEAFF.

The chain recombines TRBV6-4 with TRBJ2-3; TRBD1 matches 8 bases. Trimming at V came to 3 bases and at J to 3 bases, leaving 8 bases not matched to a gene. The CDR3 consists of 16 residues. Germline V gene lookup returns CDR1 MRHNA and CDR2 SNTAGT. The CDR3: CASSESGTGGTDTQYF. The CDR3 DNA sequence: TGTGCCAGCAGTGAGTCCGGGACAGGCGGGACAGATACGCAGTATTTT.

The rearrangement uses TRBV5-6 and TRBJ2-1; 7 bases line up with TRBD2. CDR3 length equals 15 residues. Germline values: CDR1 SGHDT, CDR2 YYEEEE. With 6 bases clipped from V and 0 bases from J, the junction kept 6 bases outside the gene matches. For the CDR3, the DNA is TGTGCCAGCACCTGGGGGGGTGCCTCCTACAATGAGCAGTTCTTC. Its translation is CASTWGGASYNEQFF.

This clone was detected only once. The CDR3, as DNA: TGTGCCAGCAGCCTTGGACTAGCGTTATTCGAGCAGTACTTC. It yields the protein CASSLGLALFEQYF. This chain connects TRBV13 to TRBJ2-7; 9 nucleotides agree with TRBD2. This CDR3 comprises 14 residues. With 5 bases clipped from V and 6 bases from J, the junction kept 8 bases outside the gene matches. Germline V gene sequence: CDR1 PRHDT, CDR2 FYEKMQ (reference sequence).

The rearrangement joins TRBV29-1 to TRBJ2-7; D is possibly TRBD1 (6 bases). Germline CDR1 SQVTM, CDR2 ANQGSEA. Trimming stripped 3 bases from V and 3 bases from J, with 9 bases between. The length of the CDR3 is 12 residues. This chain's CDR3 is CSVEGAFYEQYF. The CDR3 DNA sequence: TGCAGCGTTGAGGGGGCTTTCTACGAGCAGTACTTC.

The chain carries TRBV15 and TRBJ2-7, with D maybe TRBD2 (5 bases). This CDR3 is 13 amino acids long. Trimming pared 0 bases from V and 7 bases from J, leaving 10 bases between. Per the germline V gene, CDR1 is LNHNV and CDR2 is YYDKDF (reference sequence). DNA of the CDR3: TGTGCCACCAGCAGAGATCGGGGAAGGGAGCAGTACTTC. Translation: CATSRDRGREQYF.

The chain links TRBV29-1 to TRBJ1-2; a weak D match, TRBD1 (5 bases). Trimming shortened V by 4 bases and J by 4 bases, and 19 bases separated the two germline ends. From germline, CDR1 is SQVTM and CDR2 ANQGSEA. The CDR3 covers 15 residues. The CDR3 nucleotides read TGCAGCGTTGGAGATCCTACAGGATTCGTCTATGGCTACACCTTC. Translation: CSVGDPTGFVYGYTF. The whole variable domain, filled in from reference TRBV29-1 and TRBJ1-2, reads SAVISQKPSRDICQRGTSLTIQCQVDSQVTMMFWYRQQPGQSLTLIATANQGSEATYESGFVIDKFPISRPNLTFSTLTVSNMSPEDSSIYLCSVGDPTGFVYGYTFGSGTRLTVV.

The gene calls are TRBV27 and TRBJ2-1; 12 positions agree with TRBD2. CDR1 MNHEY and CDR2 SMNVEV come from the germline V gene (reference sequence). Trimming cost V 3 bases and J 14 bases; bases outside gene matches: 5. The CDR3 sequence is 13 residues long. In DNA form, the CDR3 reads TGTGCCAGCAGTTTGGGACTAGCGGGTCATAAGTTCTTC. Its translation: CASSLGLAGHKFF.

The sample holds one count of this clone. The J gene is TRBJ2-1, the V gene TRBV7-8; D might be TRBD1 (6 bases). The CDR3 length is 15 residues. Germline CDR1 is SGHVS and CDR2 is FQNEAQ. V was cut by 0 bases and J by 2 bases, with 8 bases left in between. CDR3 nucleotide sequence: TGTGCCAGCAGCTTAGCTTACAGGGCCTACAATGAGCAGTTCTTC. Translated, it gives CASSLAYRAYNEQFF. Combining the CDR3 with reference TRBV7-8 and TRBJ2-1 gives the whole variable domain GAGVSQSPRYKVAKRGQDVALRCDPISGHVSLFWYQQALGQGPEFLTYFQNEAQLDKSGLPSDRFFAERPEGSVSTLKIQRTQQEDSAVYLCASSLAYRAYNEQFFGPGTRLTVL.

The V and J genes are TRBV27 and TRBJ2-3; perhaps TRBD1 as D (6 bases). Trimming took 5 bases from V and 0 from J, leaving 12 bases between them. CDR3 length: 15 residues. Germline CDR1 reads MNHEY; CDR2 reads SMNVEV (reference sequence). CDR3 bases: TGTGCCAGCAGTGGACTCAGGGGAAGCACAGATACGCAGTATTTT. Its protein product is CASSGLRGSTDTQYF.

This chain connects TRBV6-4 to TRBJ2-1, with TRBD2 matching over 10 bases. V trimming: 5 bases; J trimming: 9 bases; junction bases outside the gene matches: 10. The CDR3 is 15 amino acids. Germline values: CDR1 MRHNA, CDR2 SNTAGT. The DNA of the CDR3 is TGTGCCAGCAGTCATGGGACTAGCGATGTCTCTGAGCAGTTCTTC. The encoded protein is CASSHGTSDVSEQFF.

This clone was seen once. The chain employs TRBV9 and TRBJ2-2, with a possible D match to TRBD2 (6 bases). Germline CDR1 SGDLS, CDR2 YYNGEE. V dropped 0 bases and J dropped 5 bases, with 17 bases sitting between them. There are 17 residues in the CDR3. The CDR3 sequence is CASSVATGGGRTGELFF. The DNA of the CDR3 is TGTGCCAGCAGCGTAGCTACAGGTGGGGGGAGAACCGGGGAGCTGTTTTTT.

This clone was detected only once. The chain uses TRBV29-1 and TRBJ2-5; weak D call: TRBD1 (6 bases). Trimming left V 4 bases short and J 5 bases short, with 11 bases between. CDR1 and CDR2 from the germline V gene are SQVTM and ANQGSEA. The CDR3 contains 12 residues. The CDR3 DNA reads TGCAGCGTTGCCGGACAGTGGGAGACCCAGTACTTC. It specifies CSVAGQWETQYF.

The chain carries TRBV7-2 and TRBJ2-7; D remains ambiguous. The germline V and J ends were trimmed by 0 bases and 4 bases, with 7 bases remaining between them. Germline CDR1 SGHTA, CDR2 FQGNSA. This CDR3 comprises 13 residues. CDR3 sequence reads: CASSLALGYEQYF. The CDR3 bases are TGTGCCAGCAGCTTAGCGCTAGGTTACGAGCAGTACTTC.

This chain uses TRBV2 with TRBJ2-1; a weak D match, TRBD1 (5 bases). V lost 1 base and J lost 7, with 8 bases in between. CDR1 is SNHLY and CDR2 is FYNNEI in the germline V gene. The CDR3 is 13 residues long. The CDR3 here is CASSEGGWNEQFF. CDR3 DNA sequence: TGTGCCAGCAGTGAAGGGGGCTGGAATGAGCAGTTCTTC.

The chain carries TRBV9 and TRBJ1-1; D might be TRBD1 (5 bases). CDR1 is SGDLS, CDR2 YYNGEE, per germline. Trimming removed 0 bases at V and 5 bases at J, with 11 bases between. The CDR3 is 14 amino acids. DNA of the CDR3: TGTGCCAGCAGCGTAGGACAGCCGGGTACTGAAGCTTTCTTT. The encoded protein is CASSVGQPGTEAFF.

The chain couples TRBV7-9 to TRBJ1-2, with D uncertain. Between the trimmed V and J ends, which lost 1 base and 4 bases, there was a span of 7 bases. The CDR3 is 13 amino acids. Germline-derived CDR1 and CDR2 are SEHNR and FQNEAQ (reference sequence). CDR3: CASSLGESYGYTF. CDR3 nucleotides: TGTGCCAGCAGCTTAGGGGAGTCCTATGGCTACACCTTC.

By sample fraction, this clone is medium-sized. V and J are TRBV4-2 and TRBJ2-3; the match to TRBD2 covers 12 bases. V lost 3 bases, J lost 4 bases, and 14 bases stayed unmatched. CDR3 length: 19 residues. The V gene's germline CDR1 is LGHNA and CDR2 YNFKEQ. The CDR3 is CASSHLTGLAGGSPDTQYF. CDR3 coding DNA: TGTGCCAGCAGCCACCTCACCGGGCTAGCGGGAGGGTCCCCAGATACGCAGTATTTT.

The rearrangement joins TRBV7-9 to TRBJ2-7, with D unclear. CDR1 and CDR2 from the germline V gene are SEHNR and FQNEAQ (reference sequence). This CDR3 is built from 15 residues. Trimming removed 1 base at V and 0 bases at J, with 10 bases between. The CDR3 is CASSLGGTSSYEQYF. DNA for the CDR3: TGTGCCAGCAGCTTAGGCGGCACGAGCTCCTACGAGCAGTACTTC. The variable domain in full, with the rest retrieved from reference TRBV7-9 and TRBJ2-7, is DTGVSQNPRHKITKRGQNVTFRCDPISEHNRLYWYRQTLGQGPEFLTYFQNEAQLEKSRLLSDRFSAERPKGSFSTLEIQRTEQGDSAMYLCASSLGGTSSYEQYFGPGTRLTVT.

V is TRBV27 and J is TRBJ2-1, with D possibly being TRBD1 (5 bases). Trimming pared 2 bases from V and 7 bases from J, leaving 9 bases between. The CDR3 consists of 13 residues. Germline assignment: CDR1 MNHEY and CDR2 SMNVEV (reference sequence). The CDR3 bases are TGTGCCAGCAGTTTAGCCCACAGGAATGAGCAGTTCTTC. This translates into CASSLAHRNEQFF.

This chain uses TRBV5-4 with TRBJ1-1; D remains unclear. Trimming removed 7 bases at V and 1 base at J, with 11 bases between. This CDR3 contains 13 residues. Germline CDR1 is SGHNT and CDR2 is YYREEE (reference sequence). The CDR3 DNA sequence: TGTGCCAGCGCAGAGGGAGAGAACACTGAAGCTTTCTTT. Its translation: CASAEGENTEAFF.

J is TRBJ1-1 and V is TRBV11-2; D might be TRBD1 (5 bases). Between the trimmed V and J ends, which lost 1 base and 1 base, there was a span of 16 bases. This CDR3 contains 17 residues. Germline lookup yields CDR1 SGHAT and CDR2 FQNNGV. The CDR3 DNA reads as TGTGCCAGCAGCTTAGGATTGTCCTTACAGGAGAACACTGAAGCTTTCTTT. Translated, it gives CASSLGLSLQENTEAFF.

V gene TRBV27 combines with J gene TRBJ2-7; 11 bases line up with TRBD2. V dropped 4 bases and J dropped 7; count of bases not matched to a gene: 6. The CDR3 is 14 residues long. From germline, CDR1 is MNHEY and CDR2 SMNVEV (reference sequence). CDR3 nucleotides: TGTGCCAGCAGTTCTTCAAGACTAGCGGGAGAGCAGTACTTC. Amino acids: CASSSSRLAGEQYF.

This clone occurred a few times. The chain is built from TRBV9 and TRBJ1-1; possible D gene TRBD1, 5 bases. The germline CDR1 and CDR2 sequences are SGDLS and YYNGEE. The V and J ends lost 2 bases and 0 bases respectively, with 11 bases between them. This CDR3 contains 15 residues. CDR3 nucleotides: TGTGCCAGCAGCGTGACAGCTGTAATGAACACTGAAGCTTTCTTT. The encoded protein is CASSVTAVMNTEAFF.